These 30 T cell receptor beta chains share one sample of origin, sequenced in a study of regulatory T cells in long-lasting Graves disease. Stated time point: persistent/refractory GD, antithyroid drugs over 5 years with positive TRAb. Extracted PBMC RNA gave rise to the TCR library. Sequencing libraries for TCR beta were prepared with iRepertoire HTBI primers and Arm-PCR of CDR3 regions. TCRdb analysed the multiplex PCR reads with MiXCR anew, one entry per CDR3 protein. The data show approximately 500,000 distinct CDR3 sequences, roughly 21% seen once. Here the sequenced sample was peripheral blood mononuclear cells (PBMCs), taken when the disease was refractory, from a patient treated with antithyroid drugs. These receptors originate from a female donor with Graves disease.

Ten or more counts support this clonotype. The chain employs TRBV12-3 or TRBV12-4 and TRBJ2-2; 13 bases map to TRBD2. The CDR3 is 17 amino acids. V shed 8 bases and J 2 bases; nucleotides not matched to a gene: 8. CDR3 amino acids: CASGWTSGRANTGELFF. The CDR3, as DNA: TGTGCCAGCGGGTGGACTAGCGGGAGAGCAAACACCGGGGAGCTGTTTTTT.

This clonotype was counted many times. The rearrangement uses TRBV11-2 and TRBJ2-7; 9 bases are shared with TRBD1. The CDR3 is 16 amino acids. CDR1 and CDR2 from the germline V gene are SGHAT and FQNNGV. The trim removed 0 bases at V and 5 bases at J, leaving 8 bases unmatched. CDR3 DNA: TGTGCCAGCAGCTTAGATGTAGGGGGGACAGGGAACGAGCAGTACTTC. This encodes CASSLDVGGTGNEQYF.

This clonotype was recorded a few times. V is TRBV30 and J is TRBJ1-1; no definite D call. This CDR3 has 14 residues. Germline loops: CDR1 GTSNPN, CDR2 SVGIG (reference sequence). V was shortened by 3 bases and J by 5 bases, with 16 bases between the two germline ends. DNA for the CDR3: TGTGCCTGGAGGGTTGGGCTTGGGTGGACTGAAGCTTTCTTT. Protein product: CAWRVGLGWTEAFF.

In its sample, this clonotype was seen many times. This sequence joins TRBV2 and TRBJ1-4, with TRBD1 identical over 7 bases. This CDR3 has 14 residues. Looked up from germline, CDR1 is SNHLY and CDR2 is FYNNEI. V lost 6 bases, J lost 3 bases, and 4 bases stayed unmatched. In DNA form, the CDR3 reads TGTGCCAGCAGCCGAGGACAGGCTAATGAAAAACTGTTTTTT. This sequence encodes CASSRGQANEKLFF.

This clonotype came up many times. The chain uses TRBV12-3 or TRBV12-4 and TRBJ2-7; D is ambiguous. There are 14 residues in the CDR3. V lost 1 base and J lost 2, with 9 bases in between. In nucleotides, the CDR3 is TGTGCCAGCAGTTTAGGGACGGCAACCTACGAGCAGTACTTC. Translating gives CASSLGTATYEQYF.

This clonotype has just a few counts. V and J are TRBV9 and TRBJ2-7; no reliable D call. The V gene lost 0 bases and the J gene lost 1 base, with 11 bases spanning the gap. The V gene's germline CDR1 is SGDLS and CDR2 YYNGEE. This CDR3 comprises 15 residues. The CDR3 region is CASSVDLGPSYEQYF. For the CDR3, the DNA is TGTGCCAGCAGCGTAGACCTAGGGCCGTCCTACGAGCAGTACTTC.

At least ten counts were recorded for this clonotype. The chain combines TRBV11-1 with TRBJ1-1; D is perhaps TRBD1 (5 bases). Germline-derived CDR1 and CDR2 are SGHAT and FQDESV (reference sequence). This CDR3 region has 16 residues. The V end was cut by 2 bases, the J end by 1 base, with 14 bases between. The CDR3 sequence is CASSLLGQGRNTEAFF. CDR3 coding DNA: TGTGCCAGCAGCTTATTGGGCCAGGGAAGGAACACTGAAGCTTTCTTT.

The J gene is TRBJ2-3, the V gene TRBV7-3, with D tentatively TRBD2 (6 bases). The germline gives CDR1 SGHTA, CDR2 FQGTGA. The V gene lost 2 bases and the J gene lost 4 bases, with 16 bases spanning the gap. The CDR3 sequence is 16 residues long. CDR3 residues: CASSLGSAGRADTQYF. CDR3 sequence (DNA): TGTGCCAGCAGCTTAGGGTCGGCGGGAAGGGCAGATACGCAGTATTTT.

This clonotype was seen a handful of times. The V gene is TRBV7-2, the J gene TRBJ1-6; D is perhaps TRBD1 (5 bases). Germline V lookup: CDR1 SGHTA, CDR2 FQGNSA. Trimming stripped 2 bases from V and 7 bases from J, with 12 bases between. This CDR3 spans 15 amino acids. The DNA of the CDR3 is TGTGCCAGCAGCTTATCCGGGGGGATAAATTCACCCCTCCACTTT. Residues: CASSLSGGINSPLHF.

The chain has TRBV28 and TRBJ2-3; the match to TRBD2 covers 15 bases. With 4 bases clipped from V and 0 bases from J, the junction kept 11 bases outside the gene matches. This CDR3 comprises 20 residues. The germline gives CDR1 MDHEN, CDR2 SYDVKM. The CDR3 is CASSSRRGLAGGYSTDTQYF. For the CDR3, the DNA is TGTGCCAGCAGTTCGAGGAGGGGACTAGCGGGGGGTTATAGCACAGATACGCAGTATTTT.

This clonotype was detected only a few times. The chain has TRBV10-3 and TRBJ1-1; no clear D. CDR1 ENHRY and CDR2 SYGVKD come from the germline V gene. With 10 bases removed from V and 1 base from J, the gap between germline ends came to 10 bases. CDR3 length: 12 amino acids. The CDR3 nucleotides read TGTGCCACCGGACCGTCGAACACTGAAGCTTTCTTT. This translates into CATGPSNTEAFF.

On this clonotype: This could be a read error, since a much larger clone is one nucleotide away. The DNA for the CDR3 is TGTGCCAGCAGCGAGCGGGACAGGGGTTCACCCCTCCACTTT. Translation: CASSERDRGSPLHF. The chain carries TRBV9 and TRBJ1-6, with TRBD1 identical over 10 bases. The CDR3 covers 14 residues. V was clipped by 3 bases and J by 9 bases; unmatched bases: 3. Germline V gives CDR1 SGDLS, CDR2 YYNGEE.

As concerns this clonotype: Given a much more abundant clone one base away, this may be a read error. The chain joins TRBV2 to TRBJ1-1, with D perhaps TRBD1 (5 bases). CDR3 length: 11 residues. CDR1 and CDR2 (germline): SNHLY, FYNNEI. CDR3 protein: CASVLDTGAFF. The CDR3 bases are TGTGCCAGTGTTTTGGACACTGGAGCTTTCTTT.

This clonotype was detected many times. V gene TRBV2 combines with J gene TRBJ2-4; D uncertain. V was clipped by 2 bases and J by 1 base, with 15 bases between them. The CDR3 sequence is 17 residues long. Germline V gene lookup returns CDR1 SNHLY and CDR2 FYNNEI. The CDR3 protein is CASSELALLGAKNIQYF. Written as DNA, the CDR3 is TGTGCCAGCAGTGAACTGGCACTCCTTGGGGCCAAAAACATTCAGTACTTC. The full variable domain, rest sourced from reference TRBV2 and TRBJ2-4, is EPEVTQTPSHQVTQMGQEVILRCVPISNHLYFYWYRQILGQKVEFLVSFYNNEISEKSEIFDDQFSVERPDGSNFTLKIRSTKLEDSAMYFCASSELALLGAKNIQYFGAGTRLSVL.

There are many counts of this clonotype. This chain links TRBV11-2 with TRBJ2-7; 8 positions match TRBD1. V dropped 4 bases and J dropped 11; count of bases not matched to a gene: 10. Germline V lookup: CDR1 SGHAT, CDR2 FQNNGV. This CDR3 region has 13 residues. In DNA, the CDR3 is TGTGCCAGCAGCTCCCAGGCAGGGGGCGCGAAGTACTTC. Residues: CASSSQAGGAKYF.

This clonotype was seen a few times. The chain links TRBV19 to TRBJ1-4; 11 bases fit TRBD1. This CDR3 is built from 14 residues. The V segment lost 5 bases and the J segment 8 bases; nucleotides outside the gene matches: 4. The germline V gene encodes CDR1 LNHDA and CDR2 SQIVND (reference sequence). CDR3 protein: CASSVDRGREKLFF. Written as DNA, the CDR3 is TGTGCCAGTAGTGTGGACAGGGGGCGCGAAAAACTGTTTTTT.

This clonotype was counted only a few times. Since a much larger clone is just one base distant, this may be a read error. This rearrangement joins TRBV2 to TRBJ2-5, with D perhaps TRBD1 (6 bases). Looked up from germline, CDR1 is SNHLY and CDR2 is FYNNEI. This CDR3 spans 14 amino acids. CDR3 region: CVSSENEGEETQYF. Written as DNA, the CDR3 is TGTGTCAGCAGTGAGAATGAGGGGGAAGAGACCCAGTACTTC.

The rearrangement uses TRBV5-1 and TRBJ1-3; a weak D match, TRBD1 (5 bases). The ends were cut back, 0 bases at V and 0 bases at J, with 13 bases in the middle. This CDR3 is 17 amino acids long. Germline V gives CDR1 SGHRS, CDR2 YFSETQ. CDR3 sequence: CASSLAPGLRSGNTIYF. CDR3 in DNA: TGCGCCAGCAGCTTGGCCCCGGGACTGCGCTCTGGAAACACCATATATTTT.

This clonotype was seen at least ten times. V is TRBV12-3 or TRBV12-4 and J is TRBJ1-1; D call uncertain. Trimming pared 5 bases from V and 2 bases from J, leaving 9 bases between. The CDR3 is made up of 13 amino acids. Here the CDR3 reads CASSPPYNTEAFF. CDR3 DNA sequence: TGTGCCAGCAGTCCTCCCTACAACACTGAAGCTTTCTTT.

This clonotype was picked up many times. The genes are TRBV28 and TRBJ1-2; the D is unclear. Germline V gene sequence: CDR1 MDHEN, CDR2 SYDVKM. V lost 6 bases and J lost 8, with 13 bases in between. This CDR3 comprises 12 residues. CDR3 bases: TGTGCCAGCAGCCTTGATCCCAGAGGCTACACCTTC. This sequence encodes CASSLDPRGYTF.

This clonotype was observed a few times. The rearrangement joins TRBV19 to TRBJ2-1; unclear D gene. Looked up from germline, CDR1 is LNHDA and CDR2 is SQIVND (reference sequence). V lost 3 bases and J 1 base, leaving 10 bases between the germline ends. This CDR3 has 15 residues. As DNA, the CDR3 is TGTGCCAGTAGTATTAACCCACTGTCCTACAATGAGCAGTTCTTC. Translated: CASSINPLSYNEQFF.

The V gene is TRBV2, the J gene TRBJ1-5; D perhaps matches TRBD1 (5 bases). Trimming took 6 bases from V and 5 from J, leaving 14 bases between them. Germline CDR1 is SNHLY and CDR2 is FYNNEI. The CDR3 is made up of 14 amino acids. CDR3: CASSRDRIDQPQHF. CDR3 DNA: TGTGCCAGCAGCCGAGACAGAATCGATCAGCCCCAGCATTTT.

This clonotype has a handful of counts. V is TRBV4-1 and J is TRBJ1-1; no clear D. There are 15 residues in the CDR3. Per the germline V gene, CDR1 is MGHRA and CDR2 is YSYEKL. Between the trimmed V and J ends, which lost 0 bases and 3 bases, there was a span of 11 bases. The DNA for the CDR3 is TGCGCCAGCAGCCAAGATTTCGAGGGATACACTGAAGCTTTCTTT. It is translated as CASSQDFEGYTEAFF.

This clonotype was seen at least ten times. The V gene is TRBV7-2, the J gene TRBJ2-2; the match to TRBD1 covers 7 bases. The junction had 6 bases not matched to a gene; V was cut back by 5 bases and J by 6 bases. Germline lookup yields CDR1 SGHTA and CDR2 FQGNSA. The CDR3 has 14 residues. The CDR3: CASSPTGVAGELFF. The DNA of the CDR3 is TGTGCCAGCAGCCCTACAGGGGTGGCCGGGGAGCTGTTTTTT.

The chain is built from TRBV7-3 and TRBJ2-1, with TRBD2 matching 8 bases. V was clipped by 6 bases and J by 6 bases; unmatched bases: 7. The germline V gene has CDR1 SGHTA and CDR2 FQGTGA. This CDR3 is built from 14 residues. CDR3 in amino acids: CASRGSGTSNEQFF. As DNA, the CDR3 is TGTGCCAGCAGGGGATCCGGGACTAGCAATGAGCAGTTCTTC.

A single count supports this clonotype. This may arise from a read error, as a much more abundant clone is one base away. V is TRBV28 and J is TRBJ1-2; D remains ambiguous. This CDR3 has 14 amino acids. V lost 5 bases and J lost 7, with 17 bases in between. Germline lookup yields CDR1 MDHEN and CDR2 SYDVKM. The CDR3 is CASSPRLLASGYTF. CDR3 DNA: TGTGCCAGCAGTCCACGTCTGCTCGCGAGTGGCTACACCTTC.

This clonotype showed up just a few times. This chain links TRBV6-1 with TRBJ1-5, with TRBD1 identical over 7 bases. In germline, CDR1 is MNHNS, CDR2 SASEGT. Germline trimming cut 4 bases from V and 5 bases from J; bases unmatched to any gene: 8. The length of the CDR3 is 15 residues. The CDR3 here is CASSARDSDHQPQHF. CDR3 DNA sequence: TGTGCCAGCAGTGCCCGGGACAGCGACCATCAGCCCCAGCATTTT.

This clonotype was picked up many times. The V call is TRBV7-2, the J call TRBJ2-7; D possibly matches TRBD1 or TRBD2 (5 bases each). The CDR3 spans 15 residues. V lost 2 bases and J lost 0, with 11 bases in between. Germline V gene data show CDR1 as SGHTA and CDR2 as FQGNSA. The CDR3 sequence is CASSLPGTGSYEQYF. CDR3 nucleotide sequence: TGTGCCAGCAGCTTACCAGGGACCGGCTCCTACGAGCAGTACTTC.

This clonotype appeared many times. The V and J genes are TRBV11-2 and TRBJ2-5, with TRBD2 matching 10 bases. The V gene end was trimmed by 1 base and the J gene end by 4 bases; junction bases not matched to a gene: 9. Germline values: CDR1 SGHAT, CDR2 FQNNGV. The CDR3 length is 17 residues. The CDR3 sequence is CASSLVISGGPSETQYF. CDR3 bases: TGTGCCAGCAGCTTAGTTATTAGCGGGGGGCCGTCAGAGACCCAGTACTTC.

This clonotype was observed a handful of times. CDR3 nucleotides: TGCAGCGTTGCGGCTCAAGATCGGACTGAAGCTTTCTTT. Translated: CSVAAQDRTEAFF. The chain recombines TRBV29-1 with TRBJ1-1; no reliable D call. V lost 4 bases and J lost 5, with 14 bases in between. CDR3 length: 13 amino acids. From germline, CDR1 is SQVTM and CDR2 ANQGSEA.